A single sample is the source of the 17 T cell receptor beta chains below, sequenced in a study of metastatic and nonmetastatic thyroid tumors. Treatment of any kind had been given to no patient before thyroid surgery. TCRdb used MiXCR to call clones anew from the PCR reads. The sample has fewer than 30,000 clones, around 16% seen once. Input material: blood. The receptors originated from a female donor with papillary thyroid cancer or a benign thyroid nodule (not recorded which). Some clones in this sample may be carry-over from other donors' samples.

This clone was counted ten times or more. The V gene is TRBV6-2 or TRBV6-3, the J gene TRBJ2-5, with TRBD2 identical over 11 bases. This CDR3 spans 17 amino acids. The J segment lost 2 bases and the V segment lost 2 bases, leaving 7 bases of the junction unmatched. Germline CDR1 and CDR2: MNHEY and SVGEGT. The CDR3 DNA sequence: TGTGCCAGCAGTTACGGTAGCGGGGGGGCCTGGCAAGAGACCCAGTACTTC. Protein sequence: CASSYGSGGAWQETQYF.

The chain has TRBV12-3 or TRBV12-4 and TRBJ2-3; 7 nucleotides match TRBD1. The ends lost 0 bases at V and 2 bases at J; junction bases unmatched: 11. The CDR3 sequence is 18 residues long. The chain's CDR3 is CASSLALRGQIITDTQYF. CDR3 nucleotides: TGTGCCAGCAGTTTAGCGCTTAGGGGACAGATAATCACAGATACGCAGTATTTT.

Worth noting for this clone: It may be a read error: a sequence one base away is much more abundant. The V gene is TRBV6-5, the J gene TRBJ1-1, with D tentatively TRBD1 (6 bases). Germline lookup yields CDR1 MNHEY and CDR2 SVGAGI. The CDR3 consists of 12 residues. V was cut by 4 bases and J by 10 bases, with 13 bases left in between. CDR3 sequence: CASSCDGGGAFF. CDR3 DNA sequence: TGTGCCAGCAGTTGCGATGGAGGGGGAGCTTTCTTT.

This clone occurred many times. Just one base apart from a much larger clone, this may be a read error. Other DNA sequences within the sample encode an identical CDR3. The gene calls are TRBV6-5 and TRBJ2-7; possibly TRBD1 or TRBD2 for D (5 bases each). Germline loops: CDR1 MNHEY, CDR2 SVGAGI. The CDR3 covers 13 residues. V gave up 3 bases and J gave up 5 bases, with 11 bases separating them. The CDR3 loop is CASSYRGVDEQYF. Written as DNA, the CDR3 is TGTGCCAGCAGTTATCGAGGGGTCGACGAGCAGTACTTC.

As to this clone: The junction shows a germline mismatch at one end, possibly a read error. The chain recombines TRBV27 with TRBJ1-4; D is undetermined. Germline V gene lookup returns CDR1 MNHEY and CDR2 SMNVEV (reference sequence). The length of the CDR3 is 15 residues. The chain's CDR3 is CASSFLGWENERLFF. DNA for the CDR3: TGTGCCAGTAGTTTCTTGGGTTGGGAAAATGAAAGACTGTTTTTT.

This clone was seen only a few times. V gene TRBV9 combines with J gene TRBJ2-7; no clear D gene. The V gene lost 2 bases and the J gene lost 3 bases, with 9 bases spanning the gap. The CDR3 contains 13 residues. The germline gives CDR1 SGDLS, CDR2 YYNGEE. In DNA form, the CDR3 reads TGTGCCAGCAGCGTCCAACATGGCTACGAGCAGTACTTC. Residues: CASSVQHGYEQYF.

With regard to this clone: This may be a read error, as it is one base from a much larger clone. The chain is built from TRBV7-3 and TRBJ2-7, with D possibly called TRBD1 or TRBD2 (6 bases each). CDR1 and CDR2 from the germline V gene are SGHTA and FQGTGA. Trimming took 2 bases from V and 5 from J, leaving 19 bases between them. CDR3 length equals 16 residues. This CDR3 is CASSLFGGTGRDEQYF. For the CDR3, the DNA is TGTGCCAGCAGCTTATTCGGGGGCACGGGTAGGGACGAGCAGTACTTC.

Of note for this clone: Relative to the germline gene, one junction end is altered; a read error may explain this. Other DNA sequences within the sample encode an identical CDR3. This chain joins TRBV5-6 and TRBJ2-6; a possible D gene is TRBD1 (5 bases). Looked up from germline, CDR1 is SGHDT and CDR2 is YYEEEE. CDR3 length: 16 residues. The CDR3 region is CASSLGQIPGANVLTF. In DNA, the CDR3 is TGTGCCAGCAGTTTGGGGCAGATTCCTGGGGCCAACGTCCTGACTTTC.

Only a few counts were recorded for this clone. The chain employs TRBV4-2 and TRBJ1-3; TRBD1 matches 8 bases. The trim removed 5 bases at V and 2 bases at J, leaving 17 bases unmatched. Germline V gene data show CDR1 as LGHNA and CDR2 as YNFKEQ. The CDR3 covers 19 residues. CDR3 bases: TGTGCCAGCAGCAAGGACAGGGAGGGACCCTTAGGGGCTGGAAACACCATATATTTT. This codes for CASSKDREGPLGAGNTIYF.

This clone was observed many times. V usage is TRBV7-8 and J usage is TRBJ2-5, with 7 positions matching TRBD1. Germline V gives CDR1 SGHVS, CDR2 FQNEAQ. There are 15 residues in the CDR3. With 5 bases clipped from V and 0 bases from J, the junction kept 6 bases outside the gene matches. The chain's CDR3 is CASSQRGGYQETQYF. CDR3 DNA sequence: TGTGCCAGCAGCCAGCGAGGGGGCTACCAAGAGACCCAGTACTTC. The full variable domain, in which reference TRBV7-8 and TRBJ2-5 provide the parts outside the CDR3, is GAGVSQSPRYKVAKRGQDVALRCDPISGHVSLFWYQQALGQGPEFLTYFQNEAQLDKSGLPSDRFFAERPEGSVSTLKIQRTQQEDSAVYLCASSQRGGYQETQYFGPGTRLLVL.

As for this clone: The junction departs from germline at one end; a sequencing error may be responsible. CDR3 nucleotides: TGTGCCAGCAGTTACGAAGAGGCTTTGAGAACAGATACGAAGTATTTT. Translating gives CASSYEEALRTDTKYF. V and J are TRBV6-2 or TRBV6-3 and TRBJ2-3; D unclear. The CDR3 sequence is 16 residues long. Per the germline V gene, CDR1 is MNHEY and CDR2 is SVGEGT.

This clone showed up just once. The chain combines TRBV4-2 with TRBJ1-2, with unresolved D. V lost 1 base to trimming and J lost 4 bases, with 7 bases between them. The germline CDR1 and CDR2 sequences are LGHNA and YNFKEQ. The CDR3 contains 13 residues. CDR3 sequence reads: CASSQGAIYGYTF. The CDR3 DNA follows: TGTGCCAGCAGCCAAGGGGCGATCTATGGCTACACCTTC.

This clone qualifies as medium-sized (0.01 to 0.1%). V is TRBV7-3 and J is TRBJ2-2, with D unclear. This CDR3 contains 12 residues. Between the trimmed V and J ends, which lost 2 bases and 8 bases, there was a span of 6 bases. CDR1 and CDR2 from the germline V gene are SGHTA and FQGTGA. The CDR3 DNA reads TGTGCCAGCAGCTTAGAATCTGGGGAGCTGTTTTTT. Its protein is CASSLESGELFF.

There are many counts of this clone. CDR3 region: CASSLAGTDTQYF. The CDR3 bases are TGTGCCAGCAGCTTGGCAGGCACAGATACGCAGTATTTT. The rearrangement links TRBV5-6 to TRBJ2-3, with unresolved D. The CDR3 is 13 residues long. Trimming removed 0 bases from V and 1 base from J, with 3 bases in between. The germline gives CDR1 SGHDT, CDR2 YYEEEE.

This clone ranks as medium-sized. This chain links TRBV10-1 with TRBJ2-3, with TRBD1 as a possible D gene (6 bases). The CDR3 length is 15 residues. V lost 6 bases, J lost 4 bases, and 17 bases lay in between. Germline V CDR1 and CDR2: WNHNN, SYGVQD (reference sequence). CDR3 DNA sequence: TGCGCCAGCAGCAAGGACAGCTACACCTCAGATACGCAGTATTTT. It codes for CASSKDSYTSDTQYF.

This clone was found many times. As DNA, the CDR3 is TGTGCCAGCAGCCCCCCAGGGGGGGAACTATCGGCTTTCTTT. It translates to CASSPPGGELSAFF. The chain carries TRBV7-9 and TRBJ1-1; 7 nucleotides agree with TRBD1. The CDR3 runs to 14 residues. V shed 5 bases, J shed 11 bases, and the junction held 14 bases outside the gene matches. Germline CDR1 SEHNR, CDR2 FQNEAQ (reference sequence).

This clone was picked up many times. The chain combines TRBV20-1 with TRBJ2-3; D is unclear. The CDR3 loop spans 13 amino acids. With 0 bases removed from V and 4 bases from J, the gap between germline ends came to 8 bases. Germline V gene sequence: CDR1 DFQATT, CDR2 SNEGSKA (reference sequence). The CDR3 region has the DNA TGCAGTGCTAGAGATACCCTCCCAGATACGCAGTATTTT. This encodes CSARDTLPDTQYF.